These 2 T cell receptor beta chains share one sample of origin, sequenced in a study of cytomegalovirus exposure and HLA in healthy donors (dated by TCRdb to about 2017). Library prep was done by the immunoSEQ multiplex PCR assay. A mixture of 60 forward primers for TCR Vbeta segments and 13 reverse primers for TCR Jbeta segments was used in the multiplex PCR. TCRdb carries this immuneACCESS record with in-frame sequences only. Its versions omit some clonotypes, under half of them owing to an unresolved V gene in the studies checked, with the rest unexplained. The sample table lists roughly 140,000 clones, about 78% of them with a count of one. The biggest ten clones account for 2.8% of the sample. Material for sequencing was PBMCs. These receptors originate from a male donor in good health and CMV-seronegative.

V usage is TRBV9 and J usage is TRBJ2-7, with 7 nucleotides matching TRBD1. J lost 3 bases, V lost 0 bases, and 3 bases had no gene match. The CDR3 is 14 amino acids. Germline CDR1 and CDR2: SGDLS and YYNGEE. CDR3 in DNA: TGTGCCAGCAGCGTAGCGCCAGGGGGCTACGAGCAGTACTTC. Protein product: CASSVAPGGYEQYF.

The rearrangement links TRBV6-6 to TRBJ2-7, with a weak D call TRBD1 (5 bases). CDR1 is MNHNY and CDR2 is SVGAGI in the germline V gene (reference sequence). V lost 0 bases and J 5 bases, leaving 14 bases between the germline ends. CDR3 length equals 15 residues. The CDR3 coding sequence is TGTGCCAGCAGTTACTCACCGGCTCAGGGTCACGAGCAGTACTTC. Translated: CASSYSPAQGHEQYF.